The 16 T cell receptor beta chains in this list originate from one sample, sequenced in a study of technical replicates of blood from a handful of donors. Sequencing used immunoSEQ multiplex PCR; TCRdb keeps in-frame clones, though not all of them. The profile shows about 83,000 clones, about 92% of them singletons. The sequencing sample was made of T cells isolated from PBMCs. All receptors come from a human donor in good health.

CDR3 sequence reads: CASSVVGGSNYGYTF. CDR3 coding DNA: TGTGCCAGCAGCGTAGTAGGGGGTTCTAACTATGGCTACACCTTC. The chain is built from TRBV9 and TRBJ1-2; D is possibly TRBD1 (6 bases). Germline values: CDR1 SGDLS, CDR2 YYNGEE. The CDR3 runs 15 residues. The ends were cut back, 0 bases at V and 0 bases at J, with 9 bases in the middle.

This chain uses TRBV27 with TRBJ2-7, with D perhaps matching TRBD1 (5 bases). Per the germline V gene, CDR1 is MNHEY and CDR2 is SMNVEV (reference sequence). The ends were cut back, 3 bases at V and 6 bases at J, with 15 bases in the middle. The CDR3 is 14 residues long. CDR3 in amino acids: CASSFQQALTEQYF. The CDR3, as DNA: TGTGCCAGCAGTTTTCAACAGGCGTTGACCGAGCAGTACTTC.

The chain links TRBV5-1 to TRBJ1-2; TRBD1 might be the D (6 bases). Trimming shortened V by 3 bases and J by 1 base, and 7 bases separated the two germline ends. Germline V gives CDR1 SGHRS, CDR2 YFSETQ. The CDR3 consists of 13 residues. The CDR3 DNA sequence: TGCGCCAGCAGCTGGGACAATAACTATGGCTACACCTTC. It is translated as CASSWDNNYGYTF.

This chain links TRBV5-6 with TRBJ2-7, with a tentative D call TRBD2 (5 bases). V lost 8 bases to trimming and J lost 0 bases, with 15 bases between them. This CDR3 spans 14 amino acids. Germline loops: CDR1 SGHDT, CDR2 YYEEEE. CDR3 loop: CASKLIAGSYEQYF. The CDR3 DNA reads as TGTGCCAGTAAGCTGATCGCGGGCTCCTACGAGCAGTACTTC.

In this sample, this clone turned up once. Distinct nucleotide sequences in the sample also encode this CDR3. The genes are TRBV5-1 and TRBJ2-7, with a tentative D call TRBD1 (5 bases). This CDR3 has 15 amino acids. The V gene's germline CDR1 is SGHRS and CDR2 YFSETQ. Trimming removed 0 bases from V and 2 bases from J, with 12 bases in between. CDR3 coding DNA: TGCGCCAGCAGCTTGGCCGGGCAGGGCCCCTACGAGCAGTACTTC. This codes for CASSLAGQGPYEQYF.

The gene calls are TRBV19 and TRBJ1-5, with TRBD1 matching 9 bases. In germline, CDR1 is LNHDA, CDR2 SQIVND (reference sequence). V dropped 8 bases and J dropped 3; count of bases not matched to a gene: 14. This CDR3 spans 17 amino acids. The CDR3 DNA follows: TGTGCCAGTCCTCCGGGGACAGGGACGAGGTTCAATCAGCCCCAGCATTTT. This encodes CASPPGTGTRFNQPQHF.

This chain links TRBV5-5 with TRBJ1-4, with D tentatively TRBD1 (5 bases). Per germline, CDR1 SGHKS and CDR2 YYEKEE (reference sequence). The CDR3 spans 14 residues. The V end was cut by 4 bases, the J end by 0 bases, with 7 bases between. This CDR3 is CASSETATNEKLFF. Written as DNA, the CDR3 is TGTGCCAGCAGCGAGACAGCAACTAATGAAAAACTGTTTTTT.

The chain couples TRBV7-2 to TRBJ2-5, with TRBD1 as a possible D gene (6 bases). Looked up from germline, CDR1 is SGHTA and CDR2 is FQGNSA. CDR3 length equals 14 residues. V lost 2 bases and J lost 3, with 10 bases in between. CDR3 sequence reads: CASSLPDREETQYF. DNA for the CDR3: TGTGCCAGCAGCTTACCGGACAGAGAAGAGACCCAGTACTTC. Using reference TRBV7-2 and TRBJ2-5 for the parts outside the CDR3, the full variable domain is GAGVSQSPSNKVTEKGKDVELRCDPISGHTALYWYRQSLGQGLEFLIYFQGNSAPDKSGLPSDRFSAERTGGSVSTLTIQRTQQEDSAVYLCASSLPDREETQYFGPGTRLLVL.

This clone was recorded only once. V and J are TRBV4-2 and TRBJ2-7; the D gene is possibly TRBD2 (6 bases). Germline V CDR1 and CDR2: LGHNA, YNFKEQ. The CDR3 has 14 amino acids. V was clipped by 5 bases and J by 0 bases, with 11 bases between them. The CDR3 protein is CASSSFGSSYEQYF. Written as DNA, the CDR3 is TGTGCCAGCAGCTCCTTCGGGAGCTCCTACGAGCAGTACTTC.

In the case of this clone: It may be a read error: a sequence one base away is much more abundant. The J gene is TRBJ2-7, the V gene TRBV11-3; TRBD1 aligns across 8 bases. The CDR3 totals 13 residues. Germline assignment: CDR1 SGHNT and CDR2 YENEEA. The V and J ends lost 5 bases and 1 base, in that order; junction bases with no gene match: 1. The CDR3 region is CASSRTGSYEQYF. In DNA, the CDR3 is TGTGCCAGCAGCCGGACAGGGTCCTACGAGCAGTACTTC.

The rearrangement joins TRBV11-2 to TRBJ1-4; 8 positions match TRBD1. The germline gives CDR1 SGHAT, CDR2 FQNNGV. With 5 bases clipped from V and 2 bases from J, the junction kept 7 bases outside the gene matches. The CDR3 contains 16 residues. DNA for the CDR3: TGTGCCAGCAGCCGGACAGGGTTGCCGACTAATGAAAAACTGTTTTTT. Translated: CASSRTGLPTNEKLFF.

The chain couples TRBV28 to TRBJ2-1; 13 nucleotides line up with TRBD2. CDR3 length: 18 amino acids. V lost 8 bases and J lost 0; bases outside the gene matches: 10. Germline assignment: CDR1 MDHEN and CDR2 SYDVKM. In DNA form, the CDR3 reads TGTGCCAGCGGAGGGACTAGCGGGACAAGGGGCTCCTACAATGAGCAGTTCTTC. Its protein is CASGGTSGTRGSYNEQFF. The variable domain in full, completed from reference TRBV28 and TRBJ2-1, reads DVKVTQSSRYLVKRTGEKVFLECVQDMDHENMFWYRQDPGLGLRLIYFSYDVKMKEKGDIPEGYSVSREKKERFSLILESASTNQTSMYLCASGGTSGTRGSYNEQFFGPGTRLTVL.

The chain employs TRBV7-9 and TRBJ2-1; tentative D call: TRBD2 (6 bases). The V gene lost 1 base and the J gene lost 5 bases, with 15 bases spanning the gap. The CDR3 extends over 16 amino acids. In germline, CDR1 is SEHNR, CDR2 FQNEAQ (reference sequence). The CDR3 DNA follows: TGTGCCAGCAGCTTAGTGGGTTGGGACTCAAACAATGAGCAGTTCTTC. Translated, it gives CASSLVGWDSNNEQFF.

The V and J genes are TRBV6-5 and TRBJ2-7; maybe TRBD2 (5 bases). CDR1 is MNHEY, CDR2 SVGAGI, per germline. V dropped 10 bases and J dropped 1 base, with 17 bases sitting between them. The CDR3 covers 14 residues. The CDR3 nucleotides read TGTGCCACCACGTACGACGGGAATTCCTACGAGCAGTACTTC. Residues: CATTYDGNSYEQYF.

The chain joins TRBV7-2 to TRBJ1-6, with D maybe TRBD1 (5 bases). This CDR3 region has 13 residues. Germline V gene sequence: CDR1 SGHTA, CDR2 FQGNSA. Trimming pared 3 bases from V and 10 bases from J, leaving 10 bases between. The CDR3 here is CASSFSGLSPLHF. CDR3 nucleotides: TGTGCCAGCAGCTTTTCAGGGCTATCACCCCTCCACTTT.

This chain connects TRBV30 to TRBJ2-7; weak D call: TRBD1 (6 bases). The length of the CDR3 is 15 residues. Germline V gene sequence: CDR1 GTSNPN, CDR2 SVGIG (reference sequence). Trimming pared 6 bases from V and 3 bases from J, leaving 21 bases between. The CDR3 reads CACPRGQSSRYEQYF. In DNA form, the CDR3 reads TGTGCCTGTCCGAGAGGACAGTCAAGCCGCTACGAGCAGTACTTC.